This TCR beta chain derives from a study of OX40 agonist ivuxolimab in advanced cancers. The study, taken as a whole, reports: Among some nonresponders, normalized T-cell clonal expansion was also low.

As for this clone: No antigen is known for it.

CDR3 length: 13 residues. V was clipped by 3 bases and J by 8 bases, with 13 bases between them. Germline V gene sequence: CDR1 KGHSH, CDR2 LQKENI. The data were produced by immunoSEQ multiplex PCR, yet TCRdb's version contains in-frame clones alone and is incomplete. Among about 77,000 clones listed, roughly 93% were seen once. The sequence was obtained from an adult with an advanced solid tumor such as melanoma, head and neck, liver or kidney cancer. The chain recombines TRBV18 with TRBJ1-2; D may be TRBD1 (5 bases). This sample comprised CD4+ or CD8+ T cells sorted from blood, obtained in a trial of the OX40 agonist ivuxolimab. The CDR3 here is CASSPQGPRGYTF. Written as DNA, the CDR3 is TGTGCCAGCTCACCCCAGGGCCCGAGGGGCTACACCTTC. The full variable domain, with the rest looked up from reference TRBV18 and TRBJ1-2, is NAGVMQNPRHLVRRRGQEARLRCSPMKGHSHVYWYRQLPEEGLKFMVYLQKENIIDESGMPKERFSAEFPKEGPSILRIQQVVRGDSAAYFCASSPQGPRGYTFGSGTRLTVV.